At least ten counts were recorded for the clone carrying this T cell receptor beta chain. The authors amplified TCR beta CDR3 regions, and they did so from RNA transcripts for repertoire sequencing. First-round RT-PCR with HTBI primers preceded a second-round multiplex PCR. TCRdb fed the multiplex PCR reads into MiXCR, producing one record per CDR3 protein. The sample records 600,000 to 650,000 distinct CDR3 sequences, about a fifth being singletons. Germline CDR1 reads SGHAT; CDR2 reads FQNNGV. The CDR3 is 17 amino acids. Trimming removed 1 base from V and 1 base from J, with 16 bases in between. This sample stems from a study of Graves' ophthalmopathy and Graves' hyperthyroidism.

The chain employs TRBV11-2 and TRBJ1-1; tentative D call: TRBD1 (5 bases). The sample taken for sequencing was peripheral blood. This clonotype was obtained from a woman under 30 with stable Graves' hyperthyroidism. Some clones in this sample may be carry-over from other donors' samples. This CDR3 reads CASSLGHSRGSNTEAFF. Written as DNA, the CDR3 is TGTGCCAGCAGCTTAGGTCATTCAAGGGGCTCGAACACTGAAGCTTTCTTT. Looking up the rest from reference TRBV11-2 and TRBJ1-1 gives the full variable domain: EAGVAQSPRYKIIEKRQSVAFWCNPISGHATLYWYQQILGQGPKLLIQFQNNGVVDDSQLPKDRFSAERLKGVDSTLKIQPAKLEDSAVYLCASSLGHSRGSNTEAFFGQGTRLTVV.